The clone carrying this T cell receptor (beta chain) was picked up a small number of times. TCRalpha and TCRbeta libraries used 5'RACE with constant-segment primers and UMIs. TCRdb re-analysed the 5' RACE reads in MiXCR, keeping a single row per CDR3 protein. The sample includes fewer than 350,000 distinct CDR3 sequences, roughly an eighth of them seen just once. This CDR3 contains 15 residues. CDR1 is SGHDN, CDR2 FVKESK, per germline. V lost 4 bases to trimming and J lost 4 bases; unmatched junction nucleotides: 7. This sample was taken from a study of T-cell memory formation after mild COVID-19. The chain is built from TRBV14 and TRBJ1-2; 9 nucleotides agree with TRBD1. Specimen: PBMCs or a T cell subset sorted from them (not recorded which). This sequence was found in a man younger than 30 who had mild COVID-19 (a few samples of this study predate the infection). Cell type and time point are not known. In nucleotides, the CDR3 is TGTGCCAGCAGCCCCGACAGGGGGACTACCTATGGCTACACCTTC. This sequence encodes CASSPDRGTTYGYTF. The whole variable domain, filled in from reference TRBV14 and TRBJ1-2, reads EAGVTQFPSHSVIEKGQTVTLRCDPISGHDNLYWYRRVMGKEIKFLLHFVKESKQDESGMPNNRFLAERTGGTYSTLKVQPAELEDSGVYFCASSPDRGTTYGYTFGSGTRLTVV.